These 25 T cell receptor beta chains were all obtained from the same sample, sequenced in a study of cytomegalovirus exposure and HLA in healthy donors. Profiling relied on immunoSEQ multiplex PCR, and the TCRdb table lists in-frame clones only, not all of them. The sample has some 170,000 clones; just under 85% are singletons. Sequenced input: PBMCs. The origin of the receptors is a man younger than 45 in good health and CMV-seropositive.

The chain uses TRBV2 and TRBJ2-7, with 9 nucleotides matching TRBD1. V lost 8 bases to trimming and J lost 2 bases; unmatched junction nucleotides: 10. Germline V gives CDR1 SNHLY, CDR2 FYNNEI. This CDR3 region has 15 residues. The CDR3 sequence: CASRKPRDRAYEQYF. CDR3 nucleotides: TGTGCCAGCCGCAAGCCCCGGGACAGGGCCTACGAGCAGTACTTC.

The chain recombines TRBV9 with TRBJ2-7; D is perhaps TRBD2 (5 bases). The V gene's germline CDR1 is SGDLS and CDR2 YYNGEE. V gave up 0 bases and J gave up 1 base, with 8 bases separating them. CDR3 size: 14 residues. CDR3 coding DNA: TGTGCCAGCAGCGTAGTCCCGGGGTCCTACGAGCAGTACTTC. It translates to CASSVVPGSYEQYF.

V is TRBV4-3 and J is TRBJ2-7; 11 bases are shared with TRBD1. Germline V gene sequence: CDR1 LGHNA, CDR2 YSLEER. There are 13 residues in the CDR3. With V trimmed by 5 bases and J by 3 bases, 0 bases remained unmatched. The chain's CDR3 is CASSGTGGYEQYF. The CDR3 DNA sequence: TGCGCCAGCAGCGGGACAGGGGGCTACGAGCAGTACTTC.

This clone was observed a single time. The V call is TRBV5-1, the J call TRBJ1-1, with 9 bases aligning to TRBD1. Germline V lookup: CDR1 SGHRS, CDR2 YFSETQ. There are 14 residues in the CDR3. J lost 4 bases, V lost 4 bases, and 5 bases had no gene match. This chain's CDR3 is CASSTGQGSTEAFF. In DNA, the CDR3 is TGCGCCAGCAGCACAGGACAGGGGTCCACTGAAGCTTTCTTT.

The V call is TRBV5-1, the J call TRBJ2-1; TRBD2 aligns across 13 bases. The CDR3 runs to 16 residues. Trimming took 4 bases from V and 5 from J; bases not matched to a gene: 6. Germline V CDR1 and CDR2: SGHRS, YFSETQ. CDR3 coding DNA: TGCGCCAGCAGCCTGCGGGGACTAGCGGGGAACAATGAGCAGTTCTTC. Amino acid sequence: CASSLRGLAGNNEQFF.

This chain joins TRBV4-1 and TRBJ2-7; 7 positions agree with TRBD1. This CDR3 has 13 amino acids. Germline assignment: CDR1 MGHRA and CDR2 YSYEKL. V lost 6 bases to trimming and J lost 4 bases; unmatched junction nucleotides: 6. CDR3 DNA sequence: TGCGCCAGCAGTTCCGGGACAGTATACGAGCAGTACTTC. This gives the protein CASSSGTVYEQYF.

The V call is TRBV27, the J call TRBJ2-7; TRBD2 is a possible D gene (6 bases). The CDR3 has 14 residues. Trimming cost V 8 bases and J 0 bases, with 14 bases left between them. Germline V gene lookup returns CDR1 MNHEY and CDR2 SMNVEV (reference sequence). CDR3 in amino acids: CASSWRGPSYEQYF. The CDR3 coding sequence is TGTGCCAGCTCCTGGAGGGGTCCCTCCTACGAGCAGTACTTC.

The rearrangement joins TRBV7-2 to TRBJ1-2, with D perhaps TRBD1 (6 bases). The V end was cut by 0 bases, the J end by 4 bases, with 9 bases between. The V gene's germline CDR1 is SGHTA and CDR2 FQGNSA. The CDR3 loop spans 14 amino acids. In DNA form, the CDR3 reads TGTGCCAGCAGCTTAGCCAGGGGCGCCTATGGCTACACCTTC. Its translation is CASSLARGAYGYTF.

In the case of this clone: Other DNA sequences in the sample encode the same CDR3. J is TRBJ1-2 and V is TRBV7-9; 8 bases align to TRBD1. Germline V gives CDR1 SEHNR, CDR2 FQNEAQ (reference sequence). The CDR3 sequence is 15 residues long. J gave up 5 bases and V 1 base, and 6 bases lay outside the gene matches. The CDR3 DNA sequence: TGTGCCAGCAGCTTAGGCCAGGGGGCTGGGTATGGCTACACCTTC. Translation: CASSLGQGAGYGYTF.

This rearrangement joins TRBV4-3 to TRBJ2-5; 10 bases match TRBD2. From germline, CDR1 is LGHNA and CDR2 YSLEER. Trimming took 1 base from V and 5 from J; bases not matched to a gene: 10. The CDR3 consists of 17 residues. The CDR3 coding sequence is TGCGCCAGCAGCCAAGCACTAGCGGGGAGCGTCGCGGAGACCCAGTACTTC. This gives the protein CASSQALAGSVAETQYF.

In DNA, the CDR3 is TGTGCCAGCAGCTTGAGGACAGGGGACCCAGATACGCAGTATTTT. Protein product: CASSLRTGDPDTQYF. The V and J genes are TRBV5-4 and TRBJ2-3; 9 positions agree with TRBD1. V lost 1 base and J lost 4; bases outside the gene matches: 4. Germline V gene sequence: CDR1 SGHNT, CDR2 YYREEE (reference sequence). The CDR3 contains 15 residues.

The chain recombines TRBV10-1 with TRBJ1-2; 10 positions agree with TRBD1. This CDR3 has 14 residues. Germline values: CDR1 WNHNN, CDR2 SYGVQD (reference sequence). The V and J ends lost 5 bases and 5 bases, in that order; junction bases with no gene match: 5. The CDR3 DNA follows: TGCGCCAGCAGTTCGACAGGGGGCGCATATGGCTACACCTTC. Translated, it gives CASSSTGGAYGYTF.

The V and J genes are TRBV4-3 and TRBJ2-7; possibly TRBD2 for D (6 bases). The CDR3 consists of 12 residues. Germline assignment: CDR1 LGHNA and CDR2 YSLEER. Deletions cut 3 bases from V and 6 bases from J, with 9 bases between. CDR3 residues: CASSHRGGEQYF. As DNA, the CDR3 is TGCGCCAGCAGCCATCGGGGAGGCGAGCAGTACTTC.

In DNA, the CDR3 is TGTGCCAGCAGTGTTGGGACAGAAGGAAACACCATATATTTT. Translated: CASSVGTEGNTIYF. V is TRBV2 and J is TRBJ1-3; 7 nucleotides line up with TRBD1. CDR3 length: 14 residues. V trimming: 4 bases; J trimming: 4 bases; junction bases outside the gene matches: 4. Germline lookup yields CDR1 SNHLY and CDR2 FYNNEI.

This clone has more than one count but fewer than ten. The genes are TRBV7-9 and TRBJ2-2; possibly TRBD1 for D (5 bases). CDR1 and CDR2 (germline): SEHNR, FQNEAQ (reference sequence). The V gene lost 5 bases and the J gene lost 4 bases, with 14 bases spanning the gap. The CDR3 length is 15 residues. The CDR3 sequence is CASSPNGRATGELFF. CDR3 coding DNA: TGTGCCAGCAGCCCAAACGGCAGGGCCACCGGGGAGCTGTTTTTT.

CDR3 bases: TGTGCCCGCGGGGGTCGGGTTTTATCAGATACGCAGTATTTT. Translation gives CARGGRVLSDTQYF. The chain employs TRBV2 and TRBJ2-3; 7 nucleotides align to TRBD2. This CDR3 has 14 amino acids. Per the germline V gene, CDR1 is SNHLY and CDR2 is FYNNEI. With V trimmed by 11 bases and J by 4 bases, 12 bases remained unmatched.

The chain combines TRBV29-1 with TRBJ1-5; 7 bases are shared with TRBD1. With 7 bases clipped from V and 3 bases from J, the junction kept 6 bases outside the gene matches. The germline V gene encodes CDR1 SQVTM and CDR2 ANQGSEA. The CDR3 totals 13 residues. The CDR3 DNA reads as TGCAGCGCCCGACAGGGACCCAATCAGCCCCAGCATTTT. Protein: CSARQGPNQPQHF.

This clone has just one count. The chain employs TRBV25-1 and TRBJ2-3; the D gene is possibly TRBD2 (5 bases). The CDR3 covers 13 residues. Germline CDR1 reads MGHDK; CDR2 reads SYGVNS. V was clipped by 5 bases and J by 4 bases, with 10 bases between them. CDR3 sequence reads: CASSSGGADTQYF. DNA for the CDR3: TGTGCCAGCAGTAGCGGTGGGGCAGATACGCAGTATTTT. Using reference TRBV25-1 and TRBJ2-3 for the parts outside the CDR3, the full variable domain is EADIYQTPRYLVIGTGKKITLECSQTMGHDKMYWYQQDPGMELHLIHYSYGVNSTEKGDLSSESTVSRIRTEHFPLTLESARPSHTSQYLCASSSGGADTQYFGPGTRLTVL.

The genes are TRBV7-3 and TRBJ2-7; the D is unclear. Germline loops: CDR1 SGHTA, CDR2 FQGTGA. This CDR3 spans 13 amino acids. With 2 bases removed from V and 4 bases from J, the gap between germline ends came to 9 bases. The CDR3 DNA reads as TGTGCCAGCAGCTTATATCCCAGATACGAGCAGTACTTC. Its protein is CASSLYPRYEQYF.

The CDR3 loop is CASSLSDRGNYGYTF. The CDR3 DNA sequence: TGTGCCAGCAGTTTATCAGACAGGGGGAACTATGGCTACACCTTC. V is TRBV27 and J is TRBJ1-2, with 9 nucleotides matching TRBD1. From germline, CDR1 is MNHEY and CDR2 SMNVEV (reference sequence). This CDR3 has 15 amino acids. V dropped 0 bases and J dropped 2; count of bases not matched to a gene: 1.

This rearrangement joins TRBV18 to TRBJ1-1, with D uncertain. Germline V gene sequence: CDR1 KGHSH, CDR2 LQKENI. The germline V and J ends were trimmed by 2 bases and 0 bases, with 10 bases remaining between them. The CDR3 spans 15 residues. The CDR3 loop reads CASSPSARMNTEAFF. In DNA, the CDR3 is TGTGCCAGCTCACCATCGGCGAGGATGAACACTGAAGCTTTCTTT.

This chain's CDR3 is CASTRTYQETQYF. The CDR3 DNA sequence: TGTGCCAGCACCCGGACTTACCAAGAGACCCAGTACTTC. V usage is TRBV2 and J usage is TRBJ2-5; possible D gene TRBD2, 5 bases. V was cut by 7 bases and J by 0 bases, with 9 bases left in between. Germline V lookup: CDR1 SNHLY, CDR2 FYNNEI. There are 13 residues in the CDR3.

The chain recombines TRBV5-1 with TRBJ2-7; 7 bases fit TRBD1. CDR1 and CDR2 from the germline V gene are SGHRS and YFSETQ. J gave up 5 bases and V 4 bases, and 12 bases lay outside the gene matches. The CDR3 is made up of 15 amino acids. The chain's CDR3 is CASSPQRQGSHEQYF. Written as DNA, the CDR3 is TGCGCCAGCAGCCCGCAACGACAGGGTTCCCACGAGCAGTACTTC.

The chain uses TRBV4-2 and TRBJ2-1; possible D gene TRBD2, 6 bases. There are 16 residues in the CDR3. The germline gives CDR1 LGHNA, CDR2 YNFKEQ. Trimming stripped 4 bases from V and 2 bases from J, with 15 bases between. The chain's CDR3 is CASSPEGGATYNEQFF. The CDR3 DNA reads as TGTGCCAGCAGCCCTGAGGGCGGGGCCACCTACAATGAGCAGTTCTTC.

The chain joins TRBV4-1 to TRBJ2-7; possibly TRBD1 for D (5 bases). V was pared by 0 bases and J by 5 bases, with 14 bases between. This CDR3 has 15 amino acids. The germline V gene has CDR1 MGHRA and CDR2 YSYEKL. The CDR3 loop reads CASSQDWQGSDEQYF. The CDR3 region has the DNA TGCGCCAGCAGCCAAGATTGGCAGGGATCGGACGAGCAGTACTTC.